This TCR beta chain was captured in a study of persistence of HIV-infected CD4 T cells (dated by TCRdb to the early 2020s). General notes on the study: Participants had been on suppressive ART for a median of around eight years. Peripheral blood samples of up to 180 mL were collected at multiple time points, except for two participants, who underwent leukapheresis at a single time point. Anti-CD3/anti-CD28 stimulation activated a higher proportion of cells, with a lower memory fraction, than antigen stimulation. For the TCR cluster analysis across participants, 8 or 9 participants were included for CMV and more than 5 participants for Gag. The clonality of all cells in each sorted population was assessed by TCRbeta sequencing, whereas the clonality of infected cells was assessed by proviral sequencing. CMV- and HIV-1 Gag-responding CD4+ T cells were isolated from ART-treated individuals so that antigen-driven clonal expansion of HIV-1-infected cells could be examined. The investigation overall reported the following: Few individuals were included in the study, and only a limited range of antigens was tested. Restriction of bulk TCR analyses to the rare CMV-responding cells that actually carried HIV-1 proviruses was not possible. Significantly lower TCRbeta richness was observed in CMV- and Gag-responding cells than in anti-CD3/anti-CD28-responding cells, and higher oligoclonality was observed in CMV-responding cells than in CD3/CD28-stimulated and Gag-responding cells. Degenerate expanded CDR3beta sequences were enriched in antigen-responding cells, suggesting convergent selection of CD4+ responses to CMV and Gag. A correlation was observed between TCR oligoclonality and proviral oligoclonality within the same sorted populations.

Reading the label with the study, this specimen's treatment or condition is: suppressive antiretroviral therapy. As a nonspecific positive control representing the CD4+ T cell repertoire, cells were stimulated with anti-CD3/anti-CD28 magnetic beads. Sorting of responding CD4+ T cells was based on upregulation of both CD40 ligand and CD69. HIV-1-infected adults in whom suppressive ART had been started during chronic infection were enrolled as participants. Participants had undetectable plasma HIV-1 RNA below 50 copies/mL for at least 4 years. To be included, a participant needed positive CMV serology and a CD4+ T cell count above 400 cells/uL. Before stimulation, PBMCs were isolated using density centrifugation and depleted of CD8+ T cells. For approximately 17 hours, CD8-depleted PBMCs were stimulated with anti-CD28/CD49d costimulation, a CD40-blocking antibody, and enfuvirtide, which was added to prevent new infections. Cell sorting was done on a Beckman Coulter MoFlo Legacy or XDP sorter, and dead cells were excluded with propidium iodide. Genomic DNA was extracted with the QIAamp DNA Mini Kit for samples above one million cells, otherwise with the Quick-DNA Microprep Kit.

The immunoSEQ hsTCRB assay version 4 in survey mode was used to sequence TCRbeta repertoires from genomic DNA. For TCRbeta sequencing, genomic DNA was diluted to roughly 10 ng/uL, and up to 1 ug was used per sample. Regarding the original processing steps: TCRbeta data analysis was done in ImmunoSeq Analyzer 3.0, and diversity was calculated on productive nucleotide rearrangements. The improved Chao index was used to estimate lower-bound TCR diversity, and the Gini coefficient was used to estimate clonality using the Immunarch R package. Nucleotide rearrangements that differed but encoded the same CDR3beta amino acid sequence were counted as separate clonotypes. Differential abundance analysis found TCRbeta sequences that were significantly enriched in antigen-responding cells compared with anti-CD3/anti-CD28-activated cells. GLIPH2 grouped TCRs by predicted peptide-MHC specificity, both within each participant and across combined participant data sets. Drawn from immuneACCESS, this table holds only the in-frame rearrangements with V and J called that TCRdb kept. Clones are partly lost; checked studies trace under half to an unresolved V gene and leave the rest unexplained. V, J and clone size reflect that table, while D and trimming were determined from the DNA. A total of 40,000 or so clones appear in this sample, roughly 90% of them only once. The ten largest account for approximately 0.97% of the sample.

Ends trimmed: V by 2 bases, J by 9 bases; bases unmatched to a gene: 6. From a lookup of the germline V gene, CDR1 and CDR2 are SGDLS and YYNGEE. The CDR3 numbers 15 residues from cysteine through phenylalanine. Only the CDR3 DNA stays, 45 bases, in frame from base 1. About this clone itself: Its specific antigen is unknown. No much larger clone exists at a distance of one base, and base qualities are not known.

The receptor was isolated from an adult man with HIV who was CMV-seropositive. Rearrangement joined TRBV9 to TRBJ1-6, and 9 junction bases match TRBD1. This specimen was CD4+ T cells sorted from PBMCs after roughly 18-hour stimulation, taken from a patient who received antiretroviral therapy. The sample's cell subset or site label is to be understood as: CD40L+CD69+ CD4 T cells responding to anti-CD3/anti-CD28 beads, representing the overall repertoire. The CDR3 protein sequence reads: CASSVGQGLRSPLHF. The sequenced DNA: TGTGCCAGCAGCGTGGGACAGGGACTACGTTCACCCCTCCACTTT.